Below, 29 T cell receptor beta chains from the same sample are listed, as sequenced in a study of Ad26.COV2.S vaccination and SARS-CoV-2 variants. Treatment specified: approximately 18 received Ad26.COV2.S at low or high dose, single or two shots; a few received placebo; per-sample allocation not given. The samples were gathered on day 63 after the first injection of vaccine or placebo. Profiled with immunoSEQ multiplex PCR; TCRdb holds only in-frame clones, not every one. The sample has fewer than 500,000 clones; 90% are singletons. The sequencing here drew on peripheral blood, taken in a trial of Ad26.COV2.S vaccine versus placebo. These receptors were taken from a person aged 18-60 years who received the Ad26.COV2.S COVID-19 vaccine or a placebo.

The gene calls are TRBV7-3 and TRBJ2-3; TRBD2 matches 10 bases. Germline CDR1 reads SGHTA; CDR2 reads FQGTGA. The CDR3 runs to 21 residues. The V segment lost 5 bases and the J segment 0 bases; nucleotides outside the gene matches: 20. The CDR3 DNA sequence: TGTGCCAGCAGCCTACGTTTGTCTAGCGGGAGTTTTTTTTCTAGCACAGATACGCAGTATTTT. This encodes CASSLRLSSGSFFSSTDTQYF.

The chain is built from TRBV15 and TRBJ2-7; TRBD1 agrees at 9 bases. V shed 6 bases and J 7 bases; nucleotides not matched to a gene: 7. In germline, CDR1 is LNHNV, CDR2 YYDKDF (reference sequence). This CDR3 is 13 amino acids long. As DNA, the CDR3 is TGTGCCACCAGGGTTACAGGGGGCAGAGAGCAGTACTTC. It specifies CATRVTGGREQYF.

This chain joins TRBV27 and TRBJ2-7, with D hard to call. This CDR3 is 14 amino acids long. Trimming took off 5 bases at V and 3 bases at J, with 14 bases between the two ends. Per germline, CDR1 MNHEY and CDR2 SMNVEV (reference sequence). DNA for the CDR3: TGTGCCAGCAGTCCACACATATTACGCTACGAGCAGTACTTC. This sequence encodes CASSPHILRYEQYF.

The rearrangement joins TRBV6-5 to TRBJ2-7, with 7 positions matching TRBD2. The CDR3 is 15 amino acids. Germline CDR1 is MNHEY and CDR2 is SVGAGI. The trim removed 6 bases at V and 2 bases at J, leaving 10 bases unmatched. In nucleotides, the CDR3 is TGTGCCAGCAGAATTCGGGGGGAGGGAACCTACGAGCAGTACTTC. Its translation is CASRIRGEGTYEQYF.

This clone was detected only once. The gene calls are TRBV7-6 and TRBJ2-5, with D possibly TRBD2 on 6 matching bases. This CDR3 contains 16 residues. Trimming took 5 bases from V and 5 from J, leaving 21 bases between them. The germline V gene encodes CDR1 SGHVS and CDR2 FNYEAQ. The CDR3 spells CASSARDSARWETQYF. CDR3 DNA sequence: TGTGCCAGCAGCGCCCGGGACTCCGCCCGGTGGGAGACCCAGTACTTC.

The chain joins TRBV28 to TRBJ1-4; D is perhaps TRBD1 (5 bases). The CDR3 extends over 13 amino acids. V was trimmed by 7 bases and J by 5 bases, leaving 11 bases between them. Germline loops: CDR1 MDHEN, CDR2 SYDVKM. The CDR3 protein is CASTSRANEKLFF. CDR3 DNA sequence: TGTGCCAGCACGAGCAGGGCGAATGAAAAACTGTTTTTT.

This rearrangement joins TRBV4-3 to TRBJ2-1, with 7 positions matching TRBD2. This CDR3 has 19 residues. The ends lost 0 bases at V and 8 bases at J; junction bases unmatched: 19. Germline CDR1 reads LGHNA; CDR2 reads YSLEER. The chain's CDR3 is CASSQDWMGGSPQGDEQFF. The CDR3 bases are TGCGCCAGCAGCCAAGATTGGATGGGCGGGAGTCCCCAAGGCGATGAGCAGTTCTTC.

The chain couples TRBV7-9 to TRBJ1-2; possibly TRBD1 for D (6 bases). Germline V lookup: CDR1 SEHNR, CDR2 FQNEAQ (reference sequence). V was pared by 5 bases and J by 6 bases, with 16 bases between. The CDR3 consists of 14 residues. CDR3 nucleotide sequence: TGTGCCAGCAGCCCCTGGCGGGACACTCATGGCTACACCTTC. The encoded protein is CASSPWRDTHGYTF.

In this sample, this clone turned up once. The J gene is TRBJ2-1, the V gene TRBV2; TRBD2 aligns across 7 bases. CDR1 SNHLY and CDR2 FYNNEI come from the germline V gene. CDR3 length: 17 residues. V was clipped by 1 base and J by 4 bases; unmatched bases: 10. CDR3 DNA: TGTGCCAGCAGTGAAGGAGCGGGACTCCTGCGGTACAATGAGCAGTTCTTC. It yields the protein CASSEGAGLLRYNEQFF.

This chain connects TRBV18 to TRBJ2-1; 7 nucleotides line up with TRBD1. Germline V gene lookup returns CDR1 KGHSH and CDR2 LQKENI. The V gene end was trimmed by 3 bases and the J gene end by 5 bases; junction bases not matched to a gene: 7. This CDR3 is 15 amino acids long. In DNA form, the CDR3 reads TGTGCCAGCTCACCCAAGGCAGGGGGAGACAATGAGCAGTTCTTC. This codes for CASSPKAGGDNEQFF.

In DNA form, the CDR3 reads TGTGCCAGCAGCAAAAAAAAGGGTAAGTACTTC. Translating gives CASSKKKGKYF. The rearrangement uses TRBV21-1 and TRBJ2-7. TRBV21-1 is recorded as a pseudogene. The CDR3 covers 11 residues.

This clone was detected only a few times. The chain uses TRBV10-1 and TRBJ2-2; 11 bases are a match to TRBD2. Germline V CDR1 and CDR2: WNHNN, SYGVQD (reference sequence). V lost 5 bases and J lost 4; bases outside the gene matches: 3. This CDR3 comprises 15 residues. Written as DNA, the CDR3 is TGCGCCAGCAGTTTTGGGACTAGCGGCACCGGGGAGCTGTTTTTT. This sequence encodes CASSFGTSGTGELFF.

V and J are TRBV11-3 and TRBJ2-1, with 7 bases fitting TRBD2. After removal of 0 bases from V and 2 bases from J, the junction contained 1 base not matched to a gene. CDR3 length: 15 residues. The germline V gene encodes CDR1 SGHNT and CDR2 YENEEA. CDR3 sequence: CASSLDAGAYNEQFF. The CDR3, as DNA: TGTGCCAGCAGCTTAGATGCGGGGGCCTACAATGAGCAGTTCTTC.

This clone was observed a handful of times. The chain is built from TRBV19 and TRBJ1-6, with D unresolved. The CDR3 loop spans 13 amino acids. Trimming took off 8 bases at V and 4 bases at J, with 9 bases between the two ends. CDR1 LNHDA and CDR2 SQIVND come from the germline V gene (reference sequence). The DNA of the CDR3 is TGTGCCAGTGGAGACGGGTATAATTCACCCCTCCACTTT. This codes for CASGDGYNSPLHF.

The V call is TRBV19, the J call TRBJ2-2, with D possibly being TRBD1 (6 bases). The CDR3 spans 15 residues. The V gene lost 2 bases and the J gene lost 0 bases, with 7 bases spanning the gap. The germline gives CDR1 LNHDA, CDR2 SQIVND (reference sequence). The CDR3 nucleotides are TGTGCCAGTAGTATAAGGGGGTCGAACACCGGGGAGCTGTTTTTT. Its protein product is CASSIRGSNTGELFF.

There are many counts of this clone. V gene TRBV7-8 combines with J gene TRBJ2-7, with 10 bases identical to TRBD2. Germline trimming cut 2 bases from V and 3 bases from J; bases unmatched to any gene: 7. The CDR3 is 16 amino acids. Germline V CDR1 and CDR2: SGHVS, FQNEAQ. This CDR3 reads CASSLLDASGSYEQYF. CDR3 sequence (DNA): TGTGCCAGCAGCTTATTGGACGCTAGCGGGAGCTACGAGCAGTACTTC.

This chain links TRBV6-5 with TRBJ1-2, with D unresolved. Trimming pared 0 bases from V and 5 bases from J, leaving 10 bases between. The CDR3 contains 14 residues. CDR1 is MNHEY and CDR2 is SVGAGI in the germline V gene. The CDR3 loop reads CASSYSIRSYGYTF. The CDR3 DNA is TGTGCCAGCAGTTACTCGATACGGAGTTATGGCTACACCTTC.

The chain couples TRBV19 to TRBJ2-1, with TRBD2 matching over 10 bases. Germline assignment: CDR1 LNHDA and CDR2 SQIVND (reference sequence). The CDR3 runs 12 residues. Trimming removed 3 bases from V and 15 bases from J; junction bases left unmatched: 5. DNA for the CDR3: TGTGCCAGTAGTATCGAGCGGGGGGGTTCGTTCTTC. Protein sequence: CASSIERGGSFF.

The chain carries TRBV5-1 and TRBJ1-2; 9 nucleotides align to TRBD1. V was pared by 4 bases and J by 3 bases, with 4 bases of the junction left unmatched. The CDR3 contains 14 residues. Germline values: CDR1 SGHRS, CDR2 YFSETQ. In DNA, the CDR3 is TGCGCCAGCAGCCCGGACAGGGGCTACTATGGCTACACCTTC. Protein product: CASSPDRGYYGYTF.

The chain links TRBV28 to TRBJ2-5; unclear D gene. V was cut by 2 bases and J by 2 bases, with 6 bases left in between. CDR1 is MDHEN and CDR2 is SYDVKM in the germline V gene. The CDR3 covers 13 residues. The CDR3, as DNA: TGTGCCAGCAGTTTACTTCAACAAGAGACCCAGTACTTC. As protein: CASSLLQQETQYF.

About this clone: The conserved phenylalanine or tryptophan normally closing the CDR3 is absent here, so this likely arose from a read error. The DNA is omitted, as the CDR3 cannot be located on it reliably, and the CDR3 follows TCRdb's listing. The genes are TRBV5-6 and TRBJ2-7; the table's D gene call, TRBD2, was not cross checked with the DNA. From germline, CDR1 is SGHDT and CDR2 YYEEEE. The CDR3 totals 11 residues, both ends included. CDR3: CASSRGGEALI.

The chain recombines TRBV7-9 with TRBJ2-7, with 16 bases that match TRBD2. The CDR3 has 14 residues. Trimming took 8 bases from V and 6 from J; bases not matched to a gene: 4. Germline CDR1 and CDR2: SEHNR and FQNEAQ (reference sequence). The CDR3 protein is CASLGTSGRGEQYF. CDR3 coding DNA: TGTGCCAGCCTGGGGACTAGCGGGAGGGGCGAGCAGTACTTC.

The chain carries TRBV5-4 and TRBJ2-3, with 11 positions matching TRBD2. V dropped 0 bases and J dropped 3; count of bases not matched to a gene: 12. This CDR3 comprises 19 residues. CDR1 is SGHNT, CDR2 YYREEE, per germline (reference sequence). CDR3: CASSLAPGLAVAGTDTQYF. The CDR3 DNA sequence: TGTGCCAGCAGCTTGGCCCCGGGACTAGCGGTAGCAGGAACAGATACGCAGTATTTT.

The table lists this clone with a few counts. The rearrangement links TRBV4-3 to TRBJ2-7; D might be TRBD2 (6 bases). The germline gives CDR1 LGHNA, CDR2 YSLEER. This CDR3 is built from 15 residues. Trimming shortened V by 1 base and J by 3 bases, and 13 bases separated the two germline ends. Written as DNA, the CDR3 is TGCGCCAGCAGCCAAGTAGGAGGGTGGGTCTACGAGCAGTACTTC. Translating it yields CASSQVGGWVYEQYF.

V and J are TRBV7-2 and TRBJ2-2; weak D call: TRBD1 (6 bases). Germline lookup yields CDR1 SGHTA and CDR2 FQGNSA. The ends were cut back, 5 bases at V and 0 bases at J, with 10 bases in the middle. The CDR3 has 15 residues. DNA of the CDR3: TGTGCCAGCAGCCAGGGGACCGCGAACACCGGGGAGCTGTTTTTT. Its translation: CASSQGTANTGELFF.

The chain has TRBV6-5 and TRBJ2-7; unclear D gene. V was pared by 7 bases and J by 2 bases, with 6 bases between. The CDR3 spans 11 residues. Germline V CDR1 and CDR2: MNHEY, SVGAGI. In DNA form, the CDR3 reads TGTGCCAGCACCTCCGCCTACGAGCAGTACTTC. This codes for CASTSAYEQYF.

V and J are TRBV5-6 and TRBJ2-3; 8 bases align to TRBD2. Unmatched junction bases numbered 9, after V lost 4 bases and J lost 2 bases. The CDR3 consists of 16 residues. The germline CDR1 and CDR2 sequences are SGHDT and YYEEEE. CDR3 nucleotides: TGTGCCAGCAGCCGAGCGGGGGAAGACCCCACAGATACGCAGTATTTT. This sequence encodes CASSRAGEDPTDTQYF.

V and J are TRBV5-6 and TRBJ2-2; 12 nucleotides align to TRBD2. V lost 2 bases to trimming and J lost 6 bases; unmatched junction nucleotides: 11. Germline CDR1 and CDR2: SGHDT and YYEEEE. The CDR3 runs 18 residues. The CDR3 region is CASSFPPLAGGPPGELFF. CDR3 nucleotides: TGTGCCAGCAGCTTTCCCCCCCTAGCGGGAGGGCCACCCGGGGAGCTGTTTTTT.

To note about this clone: This specimen includes other DNA sequences encoding the same CDR3. The chain employs TRBV2 and TRBJ2-7; D perhaps matches TRBD1 (6 bases). CDR1 SNHLY and CDR2 FYNNEI come from the germline V gene. Deletions cut 4 bases from V and 2 bases from J, with 9 bases between. The CDR3 contains 13 residues. The CDR3 region is CASSGQVPYEQYF. CDR3 DNA sequence: TGTGCCAGCAGTGGACAGGTCCCCTACGAGCAGTACTTC. The whole variable domain, filled in from reference TRBV2 and TRBJ2-7, reads EPEVTQTPSHQVTQMGQEVILRCVPISNHLYFYWYRQILGQKVEFLVSFYNNEISEKSEIFDDQFSVERPDGSNFTLKIRSTKLEDSAMYFCASSGQVPYEQYFGPGTRLTVT.